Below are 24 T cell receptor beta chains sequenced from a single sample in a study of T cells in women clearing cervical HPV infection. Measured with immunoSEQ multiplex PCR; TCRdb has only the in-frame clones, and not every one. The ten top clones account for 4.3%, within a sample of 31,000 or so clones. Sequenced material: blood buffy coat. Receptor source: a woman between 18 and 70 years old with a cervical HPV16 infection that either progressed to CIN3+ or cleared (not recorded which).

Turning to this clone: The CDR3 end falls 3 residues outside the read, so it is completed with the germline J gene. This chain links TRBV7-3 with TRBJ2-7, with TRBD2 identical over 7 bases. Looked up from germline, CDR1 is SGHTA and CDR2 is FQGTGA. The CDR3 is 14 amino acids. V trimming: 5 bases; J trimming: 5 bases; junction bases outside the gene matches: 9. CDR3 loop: CASSPWGGSHEQYF. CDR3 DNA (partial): TGTGCCAGCAGCCCATGGGGGGGGTCCCACGAG.

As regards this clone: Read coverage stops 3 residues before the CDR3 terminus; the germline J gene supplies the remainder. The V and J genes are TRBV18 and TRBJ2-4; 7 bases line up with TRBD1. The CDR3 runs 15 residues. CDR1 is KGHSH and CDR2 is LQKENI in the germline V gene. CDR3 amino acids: CASSPPGRQGYGQYF. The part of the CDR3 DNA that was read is TGTGCCAGCTCACCACCGGGGCGACAGGGTTATGGT.

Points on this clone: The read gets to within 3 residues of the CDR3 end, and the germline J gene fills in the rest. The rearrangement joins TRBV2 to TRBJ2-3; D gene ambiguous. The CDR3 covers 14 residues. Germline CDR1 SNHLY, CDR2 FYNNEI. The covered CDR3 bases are TGTGCCAGCAGTCCCACTAATGGCGTGGAGACG. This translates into CASSPTNGVET. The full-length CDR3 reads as CASSPTNGVETQYF.

CDR3 region: CASRGQGGEKLFF. CDR3 DNA, as far as it was read: TGTGCCAGTAGGGGGCAGGGCGGCGAAAAA. The rearrangement uses TRBV19 and TRBJ1-4; TRBD1 is a possible D gene (5 bases). The read ends 3 residues shy of where the CDR3 ends; the end is completed using the germline J gene. The CDR3 contains 13 residues. Germline values: CDR1 LNHDA, CDR2 SQIVND (reference sequence). V lost 6 bases to trimming and J lost 8 bases, with 13 bases between them.

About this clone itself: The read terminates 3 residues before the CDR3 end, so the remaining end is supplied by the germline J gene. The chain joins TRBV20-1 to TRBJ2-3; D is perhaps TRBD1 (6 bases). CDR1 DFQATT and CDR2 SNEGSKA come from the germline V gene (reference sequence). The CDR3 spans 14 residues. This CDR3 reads CSASVYSGQQTQYF. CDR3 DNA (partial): TGCAGTGCTAGTGTATATTCGGGACAACAGACG.

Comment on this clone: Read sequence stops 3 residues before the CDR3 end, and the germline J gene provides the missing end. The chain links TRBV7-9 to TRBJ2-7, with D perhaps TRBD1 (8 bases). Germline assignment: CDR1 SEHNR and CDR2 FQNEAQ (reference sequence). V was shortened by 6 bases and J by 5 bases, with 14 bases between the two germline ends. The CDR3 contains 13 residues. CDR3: CASRQQGGHEQYF. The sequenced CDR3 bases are TGTGCCAGCAGACAACAGGGGGGGCACGAG.

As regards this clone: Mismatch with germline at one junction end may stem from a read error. CDR3 sequence reads: CASSRIGQGASRLFF. The part of the CDR3 DNA that was read is TGCGCCAGCAGCCGGATAGGACAGGGAGCGAGTAGG. The V and J genes are TRBV4-2 and TRBJ2-2, with 8 nucleotides matching TRBD1. With the read ending 3 residues before the CDR3 end, the germline J gene is used to fill in that end. Germline V gene data show CDR1 as LGHNA and CDR2 as YNFKEQ. This CDR3 spans 15 amino acids.

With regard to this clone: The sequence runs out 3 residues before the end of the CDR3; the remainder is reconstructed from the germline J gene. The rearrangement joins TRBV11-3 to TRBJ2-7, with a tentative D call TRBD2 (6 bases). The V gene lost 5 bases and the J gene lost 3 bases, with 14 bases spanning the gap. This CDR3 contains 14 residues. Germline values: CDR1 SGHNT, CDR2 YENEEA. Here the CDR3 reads CASSPGGSFYEQYF. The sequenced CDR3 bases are TGTGCCAGCAGCCCTGGGGGGAGCTTCTACGAG. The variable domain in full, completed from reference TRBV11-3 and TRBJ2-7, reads EAGVVQSPRYKIIEKKQPVAFWCNPISGHNTLYWYLQNLGQGPELLIRYENEEAVDDSQLPKDRFSAERLKGVDSTLKIQPAELGDSAVYLCASSPGGSFYEQYFGPGTRLTVT.

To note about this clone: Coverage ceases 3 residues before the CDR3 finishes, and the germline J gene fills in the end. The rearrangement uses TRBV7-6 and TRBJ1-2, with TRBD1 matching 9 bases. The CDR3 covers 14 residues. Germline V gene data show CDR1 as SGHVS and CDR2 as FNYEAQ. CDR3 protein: CASSPQGAADTYTF. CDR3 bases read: TGTGCCAGCAGCCCACAGGGGGCGGCAGATACC. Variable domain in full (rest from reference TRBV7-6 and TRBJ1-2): GAGVSQSPRYKVTKRGQDVALRCDPISGHVSLYWYRQALGQGPEFLTYFNYEAQQDKSGLPNDRFSAERPEGSISTLTIQRTEQRDSAMYRCASSPQGAADTYTFGSGTRLTVV.

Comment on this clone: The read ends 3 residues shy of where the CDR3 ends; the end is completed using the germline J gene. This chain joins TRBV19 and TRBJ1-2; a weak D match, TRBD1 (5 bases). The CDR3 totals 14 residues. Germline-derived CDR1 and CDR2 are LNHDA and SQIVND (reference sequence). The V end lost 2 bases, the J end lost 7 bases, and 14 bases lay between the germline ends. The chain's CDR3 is CASSINGASRGYTF. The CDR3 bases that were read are TGTGCCAGTAGTATAAATGGGGCCAGCCGTGGC.

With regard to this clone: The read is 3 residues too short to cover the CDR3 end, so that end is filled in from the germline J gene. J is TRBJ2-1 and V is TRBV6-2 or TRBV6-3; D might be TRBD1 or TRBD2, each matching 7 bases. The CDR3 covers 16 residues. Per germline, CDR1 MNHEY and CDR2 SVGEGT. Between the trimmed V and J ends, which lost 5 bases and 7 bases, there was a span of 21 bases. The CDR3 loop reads CASSLGGGLAGNEQFF. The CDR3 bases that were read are TGTGCCAGCAGTCTGGGAGGGGGCCTGGCTGGGAATGAG.

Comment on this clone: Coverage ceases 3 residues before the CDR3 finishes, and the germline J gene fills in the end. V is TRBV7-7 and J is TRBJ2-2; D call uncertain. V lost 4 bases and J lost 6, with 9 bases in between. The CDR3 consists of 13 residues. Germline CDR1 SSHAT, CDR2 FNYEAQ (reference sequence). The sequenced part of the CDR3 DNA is TGTGCCAGCAGCTCAGATGAAGCCGGGGAG. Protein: CASSSDEAGE. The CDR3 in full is CASSSDEAGELFF.

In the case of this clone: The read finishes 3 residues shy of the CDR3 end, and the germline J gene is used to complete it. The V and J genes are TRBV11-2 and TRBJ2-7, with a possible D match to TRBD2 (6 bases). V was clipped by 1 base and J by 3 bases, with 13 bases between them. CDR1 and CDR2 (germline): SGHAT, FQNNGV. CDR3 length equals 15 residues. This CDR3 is CASSLVARGFYEQYF. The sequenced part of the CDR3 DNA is TGTGCCAGCAGCTTAGTGGCGCGGGGATTCTACGAG. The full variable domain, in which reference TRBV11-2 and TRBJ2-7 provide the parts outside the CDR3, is EAGVAQSPRYKIIEKRQSVAFWCNPISGHATLYWYQQILGQGPKLLIQFQNNGVVDDSQLPKDRFSAERLKGVDSTLKIQPAKLEDSAVYLCASSLVARGFYEQYFGPGTRLTVT.

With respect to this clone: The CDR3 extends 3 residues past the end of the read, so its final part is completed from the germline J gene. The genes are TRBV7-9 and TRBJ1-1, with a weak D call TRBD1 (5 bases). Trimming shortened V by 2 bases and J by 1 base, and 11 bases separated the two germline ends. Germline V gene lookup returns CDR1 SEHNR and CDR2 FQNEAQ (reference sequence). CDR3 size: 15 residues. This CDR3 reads CASSLQSGGNTEAFF. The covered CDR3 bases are TGTGCCAGCAGCTTACAGTCGGGGGGGAACACTGAA.

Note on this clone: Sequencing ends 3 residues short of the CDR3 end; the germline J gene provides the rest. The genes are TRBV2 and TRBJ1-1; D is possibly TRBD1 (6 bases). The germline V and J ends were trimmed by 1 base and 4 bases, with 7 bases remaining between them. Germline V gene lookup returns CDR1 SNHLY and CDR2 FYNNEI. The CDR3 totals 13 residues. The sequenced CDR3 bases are TGTGCCAGCAGTGAAGGGACAGTCACTGAA. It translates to CASSEGTVTE. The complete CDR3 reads CASSEGTVTEAFF.

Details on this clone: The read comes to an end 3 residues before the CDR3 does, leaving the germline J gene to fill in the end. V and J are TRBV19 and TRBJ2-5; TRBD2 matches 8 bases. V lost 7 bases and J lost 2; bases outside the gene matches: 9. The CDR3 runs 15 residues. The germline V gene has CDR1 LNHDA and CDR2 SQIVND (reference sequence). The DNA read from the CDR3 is TGTGCCAGTATATGTGCGGGGGGAGAGCAAGAGACC. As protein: CASICAGGEQET. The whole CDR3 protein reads CASICAGGEQETQYF. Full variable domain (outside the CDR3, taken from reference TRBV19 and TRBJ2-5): DGGITQSPKYLFRKEGQNVTLSCEQNLNHDAMYWYRQDPGQGLRLIYYSQIVNDFQKGDIAEGYSVSREKKESFPLTVTSAQKNPTAFYLCASICAGGEQETQYFGPGTRLLVL.

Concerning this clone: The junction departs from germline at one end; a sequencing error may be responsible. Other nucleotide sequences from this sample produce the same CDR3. The covered CDR3 bases are TGTGCCAGCAGCTCGGACAGGGTGATAAACACG. Its protein product is CASSSDRVINT. The entire CDR3 sequence reads CASSSDRVINTIYF. The rearrangement links TRBV7-2 to TRBJ1-3; 8 bases align to TRBD1. The read finishes 3 residues shy of the CDR3 end, and the germline J gene is used to complete it. CDR1 is SGHTA, CDR2 FQGNSA, per germline. The CDR3 runs to 14 residues.

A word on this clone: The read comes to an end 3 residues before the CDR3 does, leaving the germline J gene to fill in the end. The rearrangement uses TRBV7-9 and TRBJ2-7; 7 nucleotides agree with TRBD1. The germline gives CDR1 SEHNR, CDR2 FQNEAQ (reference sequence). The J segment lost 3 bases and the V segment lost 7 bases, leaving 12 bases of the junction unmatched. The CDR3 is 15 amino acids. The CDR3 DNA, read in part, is TGTGCCAGCAATCCTACGGACGGGACAGTCTACGAG. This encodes CASNPTDGTVYE. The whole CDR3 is CASNPTDGTVYEQYF.

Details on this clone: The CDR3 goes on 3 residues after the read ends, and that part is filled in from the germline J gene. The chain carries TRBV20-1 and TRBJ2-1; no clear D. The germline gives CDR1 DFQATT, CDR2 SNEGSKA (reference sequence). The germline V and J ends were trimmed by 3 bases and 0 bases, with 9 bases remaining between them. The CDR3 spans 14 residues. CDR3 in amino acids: CSASRHSSYNEQFF. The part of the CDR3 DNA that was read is TGCAGTGCTAGTCGTCACAGCTCCTACAATGAG.

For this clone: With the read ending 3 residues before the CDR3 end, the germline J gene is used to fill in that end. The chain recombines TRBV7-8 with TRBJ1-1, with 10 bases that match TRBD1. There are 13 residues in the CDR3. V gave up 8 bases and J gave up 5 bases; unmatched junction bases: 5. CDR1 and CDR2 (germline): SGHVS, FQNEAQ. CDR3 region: CASRRQGATEAFF. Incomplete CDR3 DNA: TGTGCCAGCCGGCGACAGGGGGCGACTGAA. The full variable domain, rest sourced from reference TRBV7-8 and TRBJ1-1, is GAGVSQSPRYKVAKRGQDVALRCDPISGHVSLFWYQQALGQGPEFLTYFQNEAQLDKSGLPSDRFFAERPEGSVSTLKIQRTQQEDSAVYLCASRRQGATEAFFGQGTRLTVV.

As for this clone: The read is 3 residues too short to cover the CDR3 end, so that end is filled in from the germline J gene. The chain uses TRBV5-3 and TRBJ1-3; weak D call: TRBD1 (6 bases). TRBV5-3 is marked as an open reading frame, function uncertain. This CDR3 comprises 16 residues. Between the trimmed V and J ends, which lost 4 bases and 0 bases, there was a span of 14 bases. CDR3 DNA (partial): TGTGCCAGAAGCCCGACAGGAGATAACTCTGGAAACACC. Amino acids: CARSPTGDNSGNT. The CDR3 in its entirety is CARSPTGDNSGNTIYF.

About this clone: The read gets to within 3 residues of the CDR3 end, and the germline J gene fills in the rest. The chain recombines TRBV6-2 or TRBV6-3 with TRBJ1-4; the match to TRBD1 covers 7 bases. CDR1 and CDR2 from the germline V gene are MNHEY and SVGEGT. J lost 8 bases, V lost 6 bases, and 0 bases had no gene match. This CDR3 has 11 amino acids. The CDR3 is CASRQGEKLFF. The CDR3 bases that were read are TGTGCCAGCAGACAGGGGGAAAAA.

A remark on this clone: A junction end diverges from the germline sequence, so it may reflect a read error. CDR3 DNA, as far as it was read: TGCGCCAGCAGCCAATTGGGGGGGCTCGGATCACCC. Translation gives CASSQLGGLGSP. The CDR3 in full is CASSQLGGLGSPLHF. V gene TRBV4-2 combines with J gene TRBJ1-6; D might be TRBD1 (6 bases). The read ends 3 residues before the CDR3 terminus; that terminus is restored from the germline J gene. This CDR3 has 15 amino acids. Germline CDR1 and CDR2: LGHNA and YNFKEQ.

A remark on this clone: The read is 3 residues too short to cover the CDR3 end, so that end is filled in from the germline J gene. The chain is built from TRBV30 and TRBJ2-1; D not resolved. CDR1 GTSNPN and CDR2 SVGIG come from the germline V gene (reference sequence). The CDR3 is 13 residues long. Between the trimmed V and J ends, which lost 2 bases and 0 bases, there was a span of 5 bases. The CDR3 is CAWSLSSYNEQFF. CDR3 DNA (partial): TGTGCCTGGAGTCTCAGCTCCTACAATGAG. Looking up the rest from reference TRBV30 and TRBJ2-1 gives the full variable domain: SQTIHQWPATLVQPVGSPLSLECTVEGTSNPNLYWYRQAAGRGLQLLFYSVGIGQISSEVPQNLSASRPQDRQFILSSKKLLLSDSGFYLCAWSLSSYNEQFFGPGTRLTVL.